Below, 20 T cell receptor beta chains from the same sample are listed, as sequenced in a study of blood T cell repertoires in COVID-19. Clones were read by immunoSEQ multiplex PCR, and TCRdb kept only the in-frame ones, dropping some. The sample yields fewer than 85,000 clones, about four fifths seen once. Sequencing used peripheral blood. Every receptor here comes from a human donor in a cohort sampled during active COVID-19.

The rearrangement links TRBV9 to TRBJ1-6, with 10 positions matching TRBD1. Germline V gene data show CDR1 as SGDLS and CDR2 as YYNGEE. This CDR3 is built from 14 residues. The V segment lost 3 bases and the J segment 13 bases; nucleotides outside the gene matches: 7. Written as DNA, the CDR3 is TGTGCCAGCAGCGGACAGGGGGCTAGAAAGCCCCTCCACTTT. Its protein product is CASSGQGARKPLHF.

This chain joins TRBV5-4 and TRBJ1-1; D is unresolved. The CDR3 totals 13 residues. Germline CDR1 SGHNT, CDR2 YYREEE (reference sequence). Trimming stripped 2 bases from V and 6 bases from J, with 11 bases between. DNA for the CDR3: TGTGCCAGCAGCTTAATTAAGAGCGCTGAAGCTTTCTTT. Amino acid sequence: CASSLIKSAEAFF.

V and J are TRBV24-1 and TRBJ2-5, with D possibly matching TRBD1 (5 bases). V shed 0 bases and J shed 2 bases, with 9 bases lying between them. The CDR3 contains 15 residues. Germline V lookup: CDR1 KGHDR, CDR2 SFDVKD. CDR3 nucleotide sequence: TGTGCCACCAGTGATTTGGGGGCAGGGCAAGAGACCCAGTACTTC. Translating it yields CATSDLGAGQETQYF.

The V gene is TRBV6-6, the J gene TRBJ2-2; D gene unclear. The CDR3 is 13 residues long. Trimming took off 6 bases at V and 0 bases at J, with 5 bases between the two ends. Germline lookup yields CDR1 MNHNY and CDR2 SVGAGI (reference sequence). DNA of the CDR3: TGTGCCAGCAGGCCTACGAACACCGGGGAGCTGTTTTTT. As protein: CASRPTNTGELFF.

DNA of the CDR3: TGTGCCAGCAGTTCCGGACTAGCGGGGGTCGAGCAGTACTTC. Translating gives CASSSGLAGVEQYF. The V and J genes are TRBV27 and TRBJ2-7; 13 nucleotides agree with TRBD2. V was pared by 4 bases and J by 6 bases, with 3 bases of the junction left unmatched. The CDR3 consists of 14 residues. Germline V gene lookup returns CDR1 MNHEY and CDR2 SMNVEV (reference sequence).

This clone has only a few counts. V is TRBV5-1 and J is TRBJ1-1; D may be TRBD1 (5 bases). This CDR3 is built from 11 residues. Germline values: CDR1 SGHRS, CDR2 YFSETQ. Trimming pared 7 bases from V and 5 bases from J, leaving 9 bases between. The CDR3 nucleotides read TGCGCCAGCCGGGGGGAGACTGAAGCTTTCTTT. It yields the protein CASRGETEAFF.

This clone was found once. The rearrangement joins TRBV19 to TRBJ2-2; 8 positions agree with TRBD1. Germline V gene lookup returns CDR1 LNHDA and CDR2 SQIVND (reference sequence). With V trimmed by 5 bases and J by 0 bases, 2 bases remained unmatched. CDR3 size: 15 residues. The CDR3 DNA follows: TGTGCCAGTAGTTGGGACAGGACGAACACCGGGGAGCTGTTTTTT. This gives the protein CASSWDRTNTGELFF.

The gene calls are TRBV27 and TRBJ2-1, with TRBD1 as a possible D gene (6 bases). Germline CDR1 and CDR2: MNHEY and SMNVEV (reference sequence). Trimming shortened V by 2 bases and J by 7 bases, and 15 bases separated the two germline ends. The CDR3 runs to 15 residues. In DNA, the CDR3 is TGTGCCAGCAGTTTAACCGGGACAAGCCAAAATGAGCAGTTCTTC. This sequence encodes CASSLTGTSQNEQFF.

The chain uses TRBV5-1 and TRBJ2-7, with 10 nucleotides matching TRBD1. The CDR3 spans 15 residues. J was trimmed by 2 bases and V by 6 bases; bases with no gene match: 8. CDR1 and CDR2 (germline): SGHRS, YFSETQ. The CDR3 DNA sequence: TGCGCCAGCACCCTCGGGGGGACAGGGGCCTACGAGCAGTACTTC. Protein: CASTLGGTGAYEQYF. The variable domain in full, with the rest retrieved from reference TRBV5-1 and TRBJ2-7, is KAGVTQTPRYLIKTRGQQVTLSCSPISGHRSVSWYQQTPGQGLQFLFEYFSETQRNKGNFPGRFSGRQFSNSRSEMNVSTLELGDSALYLCASTLGGTGAYEQYFGPGTRLTVT.

This chain connects TRBV6-2 or TRBV6-3 to TRBJ2-7, with 8 bases matching TRBD1. The CDR3 totals 16 residues. Per the germline V gene, CDR1 is MNHEY and CDR2 is SVGEGT. The J segment lost 4 bases and the V segment lost 2 bases, leaving 10 bases of the junction unmatched. CDR3 residues: CASSYLLQGARYEQYF. In DNA form, the CDR3 reads TGTGCCAGCAGTTACCTTCTCCAGGGGGCGAGGTACGAGCAGTACTTC.

This clone was recorded once. The chain carries TRBV27 and TRBJ2-1; tentatively, D is TRBD1 (5 bases). Trimming pared 5 bases from V and 7 bases from J, leaving 21 bases between. The CDR3 sequence is 16 residues long. The germline CDR1 and CDR2 sequences are MNHEY and SMNVEV (reference sequence). The CDR3 DNA is TGTGCCAGCAGTCCTCAGCTACAGATGGGGCCGAATGAGCAGTTCTTC. It yields the protein CASSPQLQMGPNEQFF.

The chain couples TRBV19 to TRBJ2-2; possible D gene TRBD1, 6 bases. Looked up from germline, CDR1 is LNHDA and CDR2 is SQIVND (reference sequence). V lost 0 bases, J lost 1 base, and 18 bases lay in between. This CDR3 region has 19 residues. CDR3 sequence: CASSIESSDRRRNTGELFF. The CDR3 bases are TGTGCCAGTAGTATAGAAAGCTCCGACAGGAGGAGGAACACCGGGGAGCTGTTTTTT. Variable domain in full (rest from reference TRBV19 and TRBJ2-2): DGGITQSPKYLFRKEGQNVTLSCEQNLNHDAMYWYRQDPGQGLRLIYYSQIVNDFQKGDIAEGYSVSREKKESFPLTVTSAQKNPTAFYLCASSIESSDRRRNTGELFFGEGSRLTVL.

This chain uses TRBV3-1 (or the pseudogene TRBV3-2) with TRBJ2-2; TRBD1 is a possible D gene (5 bases). Germline CDR1 reads LGHDT; CDR2 reads YNNKEL (reference sequence). Trimming took 4 bases from V and 6 from J, leaving 6 bases between them. This CDR3 comprises 12 residues. The CDR3 DNA reads TGTGCCAGCAGCCTGACAGCCGGGGAGCTGTTTTTT. Amino acid sequence: CASSLTAGELFF.

The V and J genes are TRBV6-5 and TRBJ2-5; 13 bases align to TRBD2. Trimming at V came to 4 bases and at J to 4 bases, leaving 3 bases not matched to a gene. The V gene's germline CDR1 is MNHEY and CDR2 SVGAGI. This CDR3 is 15 amino acids long. CDR3 in amino acids: CASSSLAGGRETQYF. DNA for the CDR3: TGTGCCAGCAGTTCACTAGCGGGGGGGCGAGAGACCCAGTACTTC.

The V gene is TRBV11-3, the J gene TRBJ2-5, with a possible D match to TRBD2 (6 bases). The germline V and J ends were trimmed by 6 bases and 1 base, with 15 bases remaining between them. Germline V lookup: CDR1 SGHNT, CDR2 YENEEA. The CDR3 extends over 15 amino acids. This CDR3 is CASSSPGGRQETQYF. CDR3 sequence (DNA): TGTGCCAGCAGTTCCCCCGGGGGACGCCAAGAGACCCAGTACTTC.

The chain links TRBV10-3 to TRBJ2-1, with 13 bases aligning to TRBD2. V shed 2 bases, J shed 6 bases, and the junction held 4 bases outside the gene matches. Germline CDR1 is ENHRY and CDR2 is SYGVKD. This CDR3 region has 16 residues. This CDR3 reads CAISEGLAGVGNEQFF. Written as DNA, the CDR3 is TGTGCCATCAGTGAGGGACTAGCGGGGGTTGGCAATGAGCAGTTCTTC.

This chain joins TRBV7-9 and TRBJ1-1; D may be TRBD1 (5 bases). Germline V lookup: CDR1 SEHNR, CDR2 FQNEAQ (reference sequence). Trimming left V 3 bases short and J 11 bases short, with 16 bases between. The length of the CDR3 is 13 residues. The CDR3 DNA sequence: TGTGCCAGCAGCTTCTGGGGCACCGACGAGGCTTTCTTT. It specifies CASSFWGTDEAFF. The full variable domain, its missing parts supplied by reference TRBV7-9 and TRBJ1-1, is DTGVSQNPRHKITKRGQNVTFRCDPISEHNRLYWYRQTLGQGPEFLTYFQNEAQLEKSRLLSDRFSAERPKGSFSTLEIQRTEQGDSAMYLCASSFWGTDEAFFGQGTRLTVV.

J is TRBJ1-6 and V is TRBV6-5, with TRBD1 as a possible D gene (5 bases). The V end lost 4 bases, the J end lost 11 bases, and 21 bases lay between the germline ends. The CDR3 is 16 amino acids. Germline CDR1 and CDR2: MNHEY and SVGAGI. In nucleotides, the CDR3 is TGTGCCAGCAGTTCTGTTGGACGGACAAGGCTGGCACCCCTCCACTTT. Translated, it gives CASSSVGRTRLAPLHF.

The chain combines TRBV7-6 with TRBJ2-5, with D possibly TRBD2 on 5 matching bases. The V end lost 7 bases, the J end lost 5 bases, and 14 bases lay between the germline ends. Germline V gene sequence: CDR1 SGHVS, CDR2 FNYEAQ. This CDR3 has 13 residues. CDR3 sequence: CASTPRAGETQYF. CDR3 bases: TGTGCCAGCACCCCGAGGGCCGGGGAGACCCAGTACTTC.

The J gene is TRBJ1-4, the V gene TRBV19; D not resolved. From germline, CDR1 is LNHDA and CDR2 SQIVND (reference sequence). CDR3 length: 13 amino acids. V lost 0 bases and J lost 7, with 6 bases in between. The CDR3 DNA reads TGTGCCAGTAGTATAGATAACGGTGAAAAACTGTTTTTT. Protein: CASSIDNGEKLFF.